Below are 20 T cell receptor beta chains sequenced from a single sample in a study of T cell repertoires in cytomegalovirus infection. Each CDR3 protein is one row after TCRdb ran MiXCR on the reads. In the table there are under 850,000 distinct CDR3 sequences, around 31% of which are singletons. No antigens are known for them. Sequenced here: cultured PBMCs, sampled from culture after CMV antigen stimulation. These receptors were obtained from a human donor in good health (CMV status not recorded). Some clones in this sample may be carry-over from other donors' samples.

The chain couples TRBV9 to TRBJ1-6, with D hard to call. Germline V lookup: CDR1 SGDLS, CDR2 YYNGEE. V dropped 2 bases and J dropped 5 bases, with 14 bases sitting between them. The CDR3 has 16 residues. CDR3 DNA sequence: TGTGCCAGCAGCGTGTCCTGGAGGGCCGATAATTCACCCCTCCACTTT. Amino acid sequence: CASSVSWRADNSPLHF. The whole variable domain, filled in from reference TRBV9 and TRBJ1-6, reads DSGVTQTPKHLITATGQRVTLRCSPRSGDLSVYWYQQSLDQGLQFLIQYYNGEERAKGNILERFSAQQFPDLHSELNLSSLELGDSALYFCASSVSWRADNSPLHFGNGTRLTVT.

J is TRBJ2-1 and V is TRBV5-4; 8 nucleotides agree with TRBD2. V shed 1 base and J 3 bases; nucleotides not matched to a gene: 9. The V gene's germline CDR1 is SGHNT and CDR2 YYREEE (reference sequence). This CDR3 is built from 17 residues. CDR3 loop: CASSLFSGMGLYNEQFF. In DNA form, the CDR3 reads TGTGCCAGCAGCTTGTTTAGCGGGATGGGACTCTACAATGAGCAGTTCTTC.

Comment on this clonotype: One end of the junction does not line up with germline, which may come from a read error. The CDR3 loop is CASSEVEGQGEILFF. DNA of the CDR3: TGTGCCAGCAGTGAAGTCGAGGGGCAAGGTGAAATACTGTTTTTT. The chain employs TRBV2 and TRBJ1-4; a possible D gene is TRBD1 (5 bases). CDR3 length equals 15 residues. Germline V gene sequence: CDR1 SNHLY, CDR2 FYNNEI.

This clonotype has more than one count but fewer than ten. The chain carries TRBV18 and TRBJ1-3; TRBD1 agrees at 10 bases. The germline CDR1 and CDR2 sequences are KGHSH and LQKENI. V gave up 4 bases and J gave up 0 bases; unmatched junction bases: 6. The CDR3 consists of 17 residues. CDR3 in DNA: TGTGCCAGCTCACGGGGACAGGGGCCTTTCTCTGGAAACACCATATATTTT. Amino acid sequence: CASSRGQGPFSGNTIYF.

J is TRBJ1-1 and V is TRBV6-8; the D gene is possibly TRBD1 (5 bases). The CDR3 is made up of 15 amino acids. From germline, CDR1 is MNHGY and CDR2 SAAAGT. V lost 3 bases and J lost 5, with 16 bases in between. The CDR3 DNA is TGTGCCAGCAGTTATCGAGGGGCCGATGTAACTGAAGCTTTCTTT. This gives the protein CASSYRGADVTEAFF.

This clonotype was observed at least ten times. The genes are TRBV7-2 and TRBJ1-5; no definite D call. Trimming stripped 2 bases from V and 9 bases from J, with 17 bases between. The germline V gene has CDR1 SGHTA and CDR2 FQGNSA. This CDR3 is 15 amino acids long. CDR3: CASSLSSPDVWPQHF. CDR3 nucleotide sequence: TGTGCCAGCAGCTTATCGTCTCCAGACGTATGGCCCCAGCATTTT.

This clonotype was counted a few times. This chain links TRBV20-1 with TRBJ2-7; 7 nucleotides agree with TRBD2. This CDR3 has 14 residues. Losses at the gene ends were 5 bases for V and 6 bases for J; bases not matched to a gene: 13. The germline CDR1 and CDR2 sequences are DFQATT and SNEGSKA (reference sequence). DNA of the CDR3: TGCAGTGCTCTCCAACGGGGGGTCGGTGGCGAGCAGTACTTC. This gives the protein CSALQRGVGGEQYF.

This rearrangement joins TRBV7-2 to TRBJ2-5; 9 positions match TRBD1. The CDR3 spans 15 residues. V shed 5 bases and J 4 bases; nucleotides not matched to a gene: 8. Germline CDR1 and CDR2: SGHTA and FQGNSA. In nucleotides, the CDR3 is TGTGCCAGCAGCAGTAGGGACAGGGCGGGAGAGACCCAGTACTTC. Its protein is CASSSRDRAGETQYF.

The chain joins TRBV6-1 to TRBJ2-7; a possible D gene is TRBD1 (5 bases). The germline gives CDR1 MNHNS, CDR2 SASEGT. The germline V and J ends were trimmed by 4 bases and 2 bases, with 12 bases remaining between them. This CDR3 has 14 residues. CDR3 protein: CASSVGASTYEQYF. In nucleotides, the CDR3 is TGTGCCAGCAGTGTAGGGGCTAGTACCTACGAGCAGTACTTC.

The rearrangement uses TRBV6-5 and TRBJ2-7, with 8 bases aligning to TRBD1. The CDR3 spans 14 residues. With 5 bases clipped from V and 2 bases from J, the junction kept 5 bases outside the gene matches. Germline assignment: CDR1 MNHEY and CDR2 SVGAGI. DNA of the CDR3: TGTGCCAGCAGTAGACAGGGGCAGACCTACGAGCAGTACTTC. This codes for CASSRQGQTYEQYF.

The chain uses TRBV19 and TRBJ2-1; possible D gene TRBD1, 5 bases. This CDR3 region has 16 residues. The V and J ends lost 4 bases and 0 bases respectively, with 13 bases between them. Germline CDR1 and CDR2: LNHDA and SQIVND (reference sequence). For the CDR3, the DNA is TGTGCCAGTAGTACTGCAGGGTCCCGCTCCTACAATGAGCAGTTCTTC. This sequence encodes CASSTAGSRSYNEQFF. The variable domain in full, completed from reference TRBV19 and TRBJ2-1, reads DGGITQSPKYLFRKEGQNVTLSCEQNLNHDAMYWYRQDPGQGLRLIYYSQIVNDFQKGDIAEGYSVSREKKESFPLTVTSAQKNPTAFYLCASSTAGSRSYNEQFFGPGTRLTVL.

The chain uses TRBV18 and TRBJ1-2; TRBD1 agrees at 8 bases. CDR1 is KGHSH, CDR2 LQKENI, per germline. The length of the CDR3 is 16 residues. J gave up 8 bases and V 4 bases, and 15 bases lay outside the gene matches. The CDR3 here is CASSLRTGRTTGGYTF. The CDR3 DNA reads TGTGCCAGCTCACTTCGGACAGGGAGAACGACGGGGGGCTACACCTTC.

The chain is built from TRBV4-1 and TRBJ1-1; a weak D match, TRBD1 (5 bases). Trimming left V 5 bases short and J 7 bases short, with 11 bases between. The CDR3 length is 12 residues. Per the germline V gene, CDR1 is MGHRA and CDR2 is YSYEKL. CDR3 DNA: TGCGCCAGCAGCAACCGGGACGGTGAAGCTTTCTTT. Protein: CASSNRDGEAFF.

The chain is built from TRBV24-1 and TRBJ1-5; TRBD1 is a possible D gene (6 bases). The CDR3 is 13 amino acids. V lost 5 bases, J lost 7 bases, and 11 bases lay in between. CDR1 is KGHDR, CDR2 SFDVKD, per germline. Here the CDR3 DNA reads TGTGCCACCAGTGTGGCAGGGGAACAGCCCCAGCATTTT. Encoded protein: CATSVAGEQPQHF.

This clonotype came up a few times. The chain links TRBV7-9 to TRBJ1-1; D is unclear. V lost 1 base and J 7 bases, leaving 4 bases between the germline ends. Germline loops: CDR1 SEHNR, CDR2 FQNEAQ (reference sequence). The CDR3 runs 11 residues. CDR3 in amino acids: CASSLDVEAFF. The DNA for the CDR3 is TGTGCCAGCAGCTTAGATGTTGAAGCTTTCTTT.

In this sample, this clonotype turned up a few times. The V call is TRBV6-6, the J call TRBJ1-3, with D possibly being TRBD1 (6 bases). V lost 6 bases to trimming and J lost 2 bases, with 17 bases between them. The CDR3 consists of 16 residues. Per germline, CDR1 MNHNY and CDR2 SVGAGI (reference sequence). CDR3 in DNA: TGTGCCAGCAGCCGGACCGGGGGGGGCACTGGAAACACCATATATTTT. This codes for CASSRTGGGTGNTIYF.

CDR3 coding DNA: TGCGCCAGCATCCGGGACGGGGGGTCAAATGAGCAGTTCTTC. Its translation is CASIRDGGSNEQFF. This rearrangement joins TRBV5-1 to TRBJ2-1, with 7 nucleotides matching TRBD2. Unmatched junction bases numbered 10, after V lost 6 bases and J lost 7 bases. Germline assignment: CDR1 SGHRS and CDR2 YFSETQ. There are 14 residues in the CDR3.

This clonotype was observed at least ten times. This chain joins TRBV7-2 and TRBJ1-3; D remains ambiguous. With 5 bases removed from V and 0 bases from J, the gap between germline ends came to 5 bases. The CDR3 loop spans 13 amino acids. Germline CDR1 SGHTA, CDR2 FQGNSA. The CDR3 DNA follows: TGTGCCAGCAGCCCCAACTCTGGAAACACCATATATTTT. Protein sequence: CASSPNSGNTIYF. Using reference TRBV7-2 and TRBJ1-3 for the parts outside the CDR3, the full variable domain is GAGVSQSPSNKVTEKGKDVELRCDPISGHTALYWYRQSLGQGLEFLIYFQGNSAPDKSGLPSDRFSAERTGGSVSTLTIQRTQQEDSAVYLCASSPNSGNTIYFGEGSWLTVV.

The rearrangement joins TRBV20-1 to TRBJ2-3; 7 nucleotides align to TRBD2. From germline, CDR1 is DFQATT and CDR2 SNEGSKA (reference sequence). CDR3 length equals 15 residues. The V gene end was trimmed by 5 bases and the J gene end by 0 bases; junction bases not matched to a gene: 8. The CDR3 spells CSAPRLAMSTDTQYF. In nucleotides, the CDR3 is TGCAGTGCTCCCCGACTAGCCATGAGCACAGATACGCAGTATTTT.

This clonotype was picked up a small number of times. This chain connects TRBV7-2 to TRBJ2-1; no clear D gene. V was pared by 1 base and J by 8 bases, with 15 bases between. The CDR3 is 15 amino acids. Looked up from germline, CDR1 is SGHTA and CDR2 is FQGNSA. The DNA for the CDR3 is TGTGCCAGCAGCTTAGTCCTCCCTTTGGACGATGAGCAGTTCTTC. Its translation: CASSLVLPLDDEQFF.